This section outlines one T cell receptor (beta chain) sequence together with its context. The antigen is unknown. With 0 bases removed from V and 0 bases from J, the gap between germline ends came to 7 bases. CDR1 and CDR2 (germline): SGHRS, YFSETQ. CDR3 length: 15 residues. This specimen belongs to a study of brain T cells in children with intractable seizures. Here immunoSEQ multiplex PCR was the method, and the copy in TCRdb shows in-frame clones only, minus some. The sample has under 45,000 clones; about 93% are singletons. Surgery cases with the highest brain T cell transcript signatures were chosen for sequencing. Pre-surgery treatment included at least one anti-epileptic drug. Regarding the study as a whole: Clones missing pre-surgery may reflect undersampling of that blood sample. Patients' HCMV serostatus was unknown; virus specificity rests on CDR3 similarity alone.

J is TRBJ1-3 and V is TRBV5-1, with D unclear. Sample: peripheral blood, taken at surgery. The clonotype comes from a girl aged 2-10 years with tuberous sclerosis and intractable seizures. The CDR3 bases are TGCGCCAGCAGCTTGGCCTCCGGCTCTGGAAACACCATATATTTT. Translating gives CASSLASGSGNTIYF.